One and the same sample provided the 14 T cell receptor beta chains below, sequenced in a study of cytomegalovirus exposure and HLA in healthy donors. Clones were read by immunoSEQ multiplex PCR, and TCRdb kept only the in-frame ones, dropping some. Of under 200,000 clones listed, about 96% were seen once; the top ten hold 0.8% to 0.95%. The sample consisted of PBMCs. The receptor set was obtained from a woman aged 18-29 years in good health and CMV-seronegative.

This clone was seen a few times. This chain joins TRBV2 and TRBJ2-5; 10 bases are a match to TRBD2. V was clipped by 4 bases and J by 7 bases; unmatched bases: 0. This CDR3 contains 12 residues. CDR1 is SNHLY, CDR2 FYNNEI, per germline. The CDR3 sequence: CASSGLAGTQYF. CDR3 DNA sequence: TGTGCCAGCAGTGGACTAGCGGGGACCCAGTACTTC.

This chain uses TRBV14 with TRBJ2-7, with 7 bases matching TRBD2. The ends lost 1 base at V and 3 bases at J; junction bases unmatched: 3. Per germline, CDR1 SGHDN and CDR2 FVKESK. The CDR3 is 14 amino acids. This chain's CDR3 is CASSQGPGGYEQYF. The CDR3 DNA follows: TGTGCCAGCAGCCAAGGCCCGGGGGGCTACGAGCAGTACTTC.

The rearrangement links TRBV11-2 to TRBJ2-1, with D maybe TRBD2 (6 bases). The V gene lost 4 bases and the J gene lost 12 bases, with 10 bases spanning the gap. The CDR3 sequence is 11 residues long. Looked up from germline, CDR1 is SGHAT and CDR2 is FQNNGV. In DNA form, the CDR3 reads TGTGCCAGCAGCTCCGGGGGACTGCAGTTCTTC. Protein: CASSSGGLQFF.

V gene TRBV27 combines with J gene TRBJ2-5; TRBD1 agrees at 8 bases. CDR3 size: 14 residues. J was trimmed by 5 bases and V by 5 bases; bases with no gene match: 7. Per the germline V gene, CDR1 is MNHEY and CDR2 is SMNVEV (reference sequence). The CDR3 loop reads CASSLTGARETQYF. CDR3 nucleotide sequence: TGTGCCAGCAGTCTGACAGGGGCCCGGGAGACCCAGTACTTC.

The V gene is TRBV5-8, the J gene TRBJ1-2; D not certain. V was cut by 0 bases and J by 10 bases, with 19 bases left in between. Germline V gene sequence: CDR1 SGHTS, CDR2 YDEGEE. CDR3 length: 15 amino acids. CDR3 residues: CASSLGRSPPWNYTF. CDR3 sequence (DNA): TGTGCCAGCAGCTTGGGCAGGTCCCCTCCATGGAACTACACCTTC.

This rearrangement joins TRBV6-1 to TRBJ2-7; 8 bases are shared with TRBD1. V was clipped by 2 bases and J by 1 base; unmatched bases: 10. Germline CDR1 reads MNHNS; CDR2 reads SASEGT. The CDR3 covers 17 residues. The CDR3 loop is CASSERVGQDLSYEQYF. CDR3 DNA sequence: TGTGCCAGCAGTGAACGTGTGGGACAGGACTTGTCCTACGAGCAGTACTTC.

V and J are TRBV30 and TRBJ2-1, with 8 bases fitting TRBD2. This CDR3 has 12 residues. Per germline, CDR1 GTSNPN and CDR2 SVGIG (reference sequence). V was clipped by 2 bases and J by 10 bases; unmatched bases: 4. The CDR3 loop is CAWSFRGGEQFF. The CDR3 DNA reads TGTGCCTGGAGTTTCCGCGGGGGGGAGCAGTTCTTC.

This clone was seen only a few times. The chain combines TRBV27 with TRBJ2-1, with D hard to call. This CDR3 region has 13 residues. V gave up 3 bases and J gave up 8 bases, with 11 bases separating them. From germline, CDR1 is MNHEY and CDR2 SMNVEV (reference sequence). The CDR3 spells CASSFNENYEQFF. In DNA form, the CDR3 reads TGTGCCAGCAGTTTTAATGAGAATTATGAGCAGTTCTTC.

The chain uses TRBV5-1 and TRBJ2-1, with 7 bases aligning to TRBD1. Germline values: CDR1 SGHRS, CDR2 YFSETQ. This CDR3 contains 14 residues. Unmatched junction bases numbered 6, after V lost 0 bases and J lost 9 bases. The CDR3 reads CASSLGGGPVEQFF. The CDR3, as DNA: TGCGCCAGCAGCTTGGGAGGGGGCCCGGTTGAGCAGTTCTTC.

The chain is built from TRBV4-2 and TRBJ2-7, with a possible D match to TRBD1 (5 bases). The CDR3 length is 12 residues. Germline CDR1 and CDR2: LGHNA and YNFKEQ. The V end lost 0 bases, the J end lost 6 bases, and 6 bases lay between the germline ends. The CDR3 DNA is TGTGCCAGCAGCCAAGATGGGGCCGAGCAGTACTTC. Protein sequence: CASSQDGAEQYF.

The V gene is TRBV7-2, the J gene TRBJ1-2; a weak D match, TRBD1 (5 bases). V was clipped by 5 bases and J by 2 bases, with 9 bases between them. The CDR3 sequence is 13 residues long. Germline CDR1 reads SGHTA; CDR2 reads FQGNSA. CDR3 sequence reads: CASSRGKNYGYTF. CDR3 DNA: TGTGCCAGCAGCAGGGGAAAGAACTATGGCTACACCTTC. Full variable domain (remainder filled in from reference TRBV7-2 and TRBJ1-2): GAGVSQSPSNKVTEKGKDVELRCDPISGHTALYWYRQSLGQGLEFLIYFQGNSAPDKSGLPSDRFSAERTGGSVSTLTIQRTQQEDSAVYLCASSRGKNYGYTFGSGTRLTVV.

The chain combines TRBV19 with TRBJ1-2, with 8 bases identical to TRBD1. The CDR3 covers 14 residues. With V trimmed by 5 bases and J by 4 bases, 6 bases remained unmatched. Per germline, CDR1 LNHDA and CDR2 SQIVND (reference sequence). DNA of the CDR3: TGTGCCAGTAGTGCCACAGGGGGGGCCTATGGCTACACCTTC. It encodes CASSATGGAYGYTF. The complete variable domain, with remaining parts taken from reference TRBV19 and TRBJ1-2, reads DGGITQSPKYLFRKEGQNVTLSCEQNLNHDAMYWYRQDPGQGLRLIYYSQIVNDFQKGDIAEGYSVSREKKESFPLTVTSAQKNPTAFYLCASSATGGAYGYTFGSGTRLTVV.

The chain recombines TRBV7-3 with TRBJ2-5, with D possibly matching TRBD2 (5 bases). This CDR3 contains 15 residues. With 2 bases removed from V and 4 bases from J, the gap between germline ends came to 14 bases. Germline V gene lookup returns CDR1 SGHTA and CDR2 FQGTGA. CDR3 residues: CASSLQASPTETQYF. The CDR3 nucleotides read TGTGCCAGCAGCTTACAGGCTAGCCCCACAGAGACCCAGTACTTC.

V usage is TRBV5-5 and J usage is TRBJ2-1; D is perhaps TRBD1 (6 bases). V dropped 4 bases and J dropped 8 bases, with 16 bases sitting between them. The CDR3 is made up of 14 amino acids. Germline assignment: CDR1 SGHKS and CDR2 YYEKEE (reference sequence). The CDR3: CASSRETGEDEQFF. The CDR3 bases are TGTGCCAGCAGCCGTGAGACAGGCGAGGATGAGCAGTTCTTC.